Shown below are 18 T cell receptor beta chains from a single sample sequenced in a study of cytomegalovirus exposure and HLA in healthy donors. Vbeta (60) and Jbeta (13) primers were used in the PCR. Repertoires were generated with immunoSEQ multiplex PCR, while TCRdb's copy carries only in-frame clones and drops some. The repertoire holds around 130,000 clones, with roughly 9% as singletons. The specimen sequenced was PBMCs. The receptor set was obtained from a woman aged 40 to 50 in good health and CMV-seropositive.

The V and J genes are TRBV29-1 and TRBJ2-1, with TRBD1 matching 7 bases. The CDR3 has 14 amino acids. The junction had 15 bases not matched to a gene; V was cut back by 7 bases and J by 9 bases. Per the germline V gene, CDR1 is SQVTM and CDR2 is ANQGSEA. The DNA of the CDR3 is TGCAGCGCCCGAGCCGAGACAGGGCATTCTGAGCAGTTCTTC. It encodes CSARAETGHSEQFF.

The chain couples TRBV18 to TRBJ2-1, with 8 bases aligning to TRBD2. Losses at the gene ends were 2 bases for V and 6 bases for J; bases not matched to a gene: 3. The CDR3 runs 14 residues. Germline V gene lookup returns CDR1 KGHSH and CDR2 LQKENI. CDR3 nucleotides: TGTGCCAGCTCACCAAACGGGGGGGCCAATGAGCAGTTCTTC. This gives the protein CASSPNGGANEQFF.

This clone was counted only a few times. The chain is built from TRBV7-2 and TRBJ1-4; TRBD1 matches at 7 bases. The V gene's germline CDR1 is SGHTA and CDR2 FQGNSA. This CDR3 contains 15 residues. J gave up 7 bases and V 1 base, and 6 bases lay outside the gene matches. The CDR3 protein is CASSLVKGAGEKLFF. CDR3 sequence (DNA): TGTGCCAGCAGCTTAGTTAAGGGGGCAGGTGAAAAACTGTTTTTT.

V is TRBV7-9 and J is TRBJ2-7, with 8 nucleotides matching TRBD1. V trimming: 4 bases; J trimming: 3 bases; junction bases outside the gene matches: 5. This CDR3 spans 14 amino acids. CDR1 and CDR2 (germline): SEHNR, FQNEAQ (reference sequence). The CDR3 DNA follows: TGTGCCAGCAGCTCACCCGGGACAGGCTACGAGCAGTACTTC. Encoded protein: CASSSPGTGYEQYF.

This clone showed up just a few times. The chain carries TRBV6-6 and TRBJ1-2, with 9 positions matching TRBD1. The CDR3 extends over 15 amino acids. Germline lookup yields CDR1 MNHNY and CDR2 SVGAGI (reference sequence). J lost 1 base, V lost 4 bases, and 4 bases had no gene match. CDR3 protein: CASSSRTGDNYGYTF. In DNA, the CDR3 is TGTGCCAGCAGTTCGAGGACAGGGGATAACTATGGCTACACCTTC.

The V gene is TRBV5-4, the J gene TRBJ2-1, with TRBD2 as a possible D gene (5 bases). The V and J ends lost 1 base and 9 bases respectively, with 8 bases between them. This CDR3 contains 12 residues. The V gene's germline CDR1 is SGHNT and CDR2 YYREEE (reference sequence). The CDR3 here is CASSLSRVEQFF. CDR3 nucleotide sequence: TGTGCCAGCAGCTTGTCGAGGGTTGAGCAGTTCTTC. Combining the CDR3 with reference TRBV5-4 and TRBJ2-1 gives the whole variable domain ETGVTQSPTHLIKTRGQQVTLRCSSQSGHNTVSWYQQALGQGPQFIFQYYREEENGRGNFPPRFSGLQFPNYSSELNVNALELDDSALYLCASSLSRVEQFFGPGTRLTVL.

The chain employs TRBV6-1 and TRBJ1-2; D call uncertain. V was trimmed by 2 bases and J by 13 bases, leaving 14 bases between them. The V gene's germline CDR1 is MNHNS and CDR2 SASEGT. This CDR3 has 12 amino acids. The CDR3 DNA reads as TGTGCCAGCAGTGAAACCCGGACCAGCGGCACCTTC. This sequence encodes CASSETRTSGTF.

CDR3: CASSRGLAINEQFF. In nucleotides, the CDR3 is TGTGCCAGCAGCCGGGGACTAGCCATTAATGAGCAGTTCTTC. This rearrangement joins TRBV7-9 to TRBJ2-1; TRBD2 aligns across 9 bases. The CDR3 consists of 14 residues. In germline, CDR1 is SEHNR, CDR2 FQNEAQ (reference sequence). The ends lost 5 bases at V and 7 bases at J; junction bases unmatched: 6.

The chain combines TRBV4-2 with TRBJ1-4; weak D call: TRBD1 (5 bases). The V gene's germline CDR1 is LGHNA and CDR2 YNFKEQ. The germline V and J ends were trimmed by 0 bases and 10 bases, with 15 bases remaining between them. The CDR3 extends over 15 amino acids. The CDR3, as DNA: TGTGCCAGCAGCCAAGATCTTCAACAGGTATTAAAACTGTTTTTT. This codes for CASSQDLQQVLKLFF.

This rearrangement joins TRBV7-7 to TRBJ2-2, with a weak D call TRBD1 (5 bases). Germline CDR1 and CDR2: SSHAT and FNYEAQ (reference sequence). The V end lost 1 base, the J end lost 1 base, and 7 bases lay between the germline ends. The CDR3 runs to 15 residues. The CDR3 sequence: CASSLDRRNTGELFF. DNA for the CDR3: TGTGCCAGCAGCTTAGACAGGAGGAACACCGGGGAGCTGTTTTTT.

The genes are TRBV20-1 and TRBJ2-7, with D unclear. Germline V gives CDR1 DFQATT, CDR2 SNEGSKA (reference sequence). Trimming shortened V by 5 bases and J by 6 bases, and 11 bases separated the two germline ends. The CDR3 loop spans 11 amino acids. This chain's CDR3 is CSASDGFEQYF. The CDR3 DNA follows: TGCAGTGCTTCCGACGGGTTCGAGCAGTACTTC.

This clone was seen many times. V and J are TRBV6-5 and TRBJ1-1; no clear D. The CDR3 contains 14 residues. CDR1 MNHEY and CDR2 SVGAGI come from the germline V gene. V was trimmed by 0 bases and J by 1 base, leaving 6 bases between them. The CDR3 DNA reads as TGTGCCAGCAGTTACTCGAGAGGGAACACTGAAGCTTTCTTT. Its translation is CASSYSRGNTEAFF.

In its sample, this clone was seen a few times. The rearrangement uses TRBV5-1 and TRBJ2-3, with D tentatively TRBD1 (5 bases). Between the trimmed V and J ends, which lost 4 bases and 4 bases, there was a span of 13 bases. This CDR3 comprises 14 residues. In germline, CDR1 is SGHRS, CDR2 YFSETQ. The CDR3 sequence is CASSVGQGSDTQYF. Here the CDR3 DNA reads TGCGCCAGCAGCGTGGGGCAGGGTTCAGATACGCAGTATTTT.

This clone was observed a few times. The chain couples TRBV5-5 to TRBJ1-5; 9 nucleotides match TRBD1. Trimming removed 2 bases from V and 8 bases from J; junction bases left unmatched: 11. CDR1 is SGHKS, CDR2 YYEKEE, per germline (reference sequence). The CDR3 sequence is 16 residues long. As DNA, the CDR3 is TGTGCCAGCAGCTTTAGGGACAGGGAGCCGGGGAAGCCCCAGCATTTT. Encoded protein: CASSFRDREPGKPQHF. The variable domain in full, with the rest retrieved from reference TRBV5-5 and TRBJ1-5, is DAGVTQSPTHLIKTRGQQVTLRCSPISGHKSVSWYQQVLGQGPQFIFQYYEKEERGRGNFPDRFSARQFPNYSSELNVNALLLGDSALYLCASSFRDREPGKPQHFGDGTRLSIL.

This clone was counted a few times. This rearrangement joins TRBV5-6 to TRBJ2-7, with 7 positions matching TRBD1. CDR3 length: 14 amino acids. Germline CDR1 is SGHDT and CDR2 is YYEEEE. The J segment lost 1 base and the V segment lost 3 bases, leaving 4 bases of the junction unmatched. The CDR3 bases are TGTGCCAGCAGCTACACAGGGGATTCCTACGAGCAGTACTTC. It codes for CASSYTGDSYEQYF.

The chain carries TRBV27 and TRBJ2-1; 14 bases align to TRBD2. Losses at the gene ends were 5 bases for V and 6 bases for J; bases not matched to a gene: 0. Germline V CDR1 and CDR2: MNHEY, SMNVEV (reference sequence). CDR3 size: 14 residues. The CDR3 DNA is TGTGCCAGCAGTGGGACTAGCGGGGGCAATGAGCAGTTCTTC. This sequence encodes CASSGTSGGNEQFF.

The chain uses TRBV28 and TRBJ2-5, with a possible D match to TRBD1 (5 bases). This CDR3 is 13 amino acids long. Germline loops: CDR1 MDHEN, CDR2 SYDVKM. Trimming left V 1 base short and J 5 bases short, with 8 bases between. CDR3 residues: CASSLSGLETQYF. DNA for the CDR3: TGTGCCAGCAGTTTATCAGGGTTGGAGACCCAGTACTTC.

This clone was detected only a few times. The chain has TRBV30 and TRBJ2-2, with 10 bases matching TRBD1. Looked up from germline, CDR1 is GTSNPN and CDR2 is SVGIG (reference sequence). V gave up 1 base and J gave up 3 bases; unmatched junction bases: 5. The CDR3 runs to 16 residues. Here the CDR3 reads CAWSGLGQGYTGELFF. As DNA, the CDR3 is TGTGCCTGGAGTGGTCTGGGACAGGGGTACACCGGGGAGCTGTTTTTT.